Shown below are 4 T cell receptor beta chains from a single sample sequenced in a study of cytomegalovirus exposure and HLA in healthy donors. Both 60 Vbeta primers and 13 Jbeta primers went into the PCR. Method: immunoSEQ multiplex PCR; TCRdb's copy keeps in-frame clones and lacks some. The sample lists approximately 290,000 clones; about 80% were seen once. Sequencing was carried out using PBMCs. The receptors originated from a girl under 10 years old in good health and CMV-seronegative.

In its sample, this clone was seen a few times. This chain connects TRBV19 to TRBJ1-4; 8 bases are a match to TRBD1. This CDR3 is 19 amino acids long. The trim removed 7 bases at V and 0 bases at J, leaving 16 bases unmatched. CDR1 and CDR2 (germline): LNHDA, SQIVND (reference sequence). CDR3 in DNA: TGTGCCAGTATCTGGATGAGTGACAGGGGAGTTTCAACTAATGAAAAACTGTTTTTT. Encoded protein: CASIWMSDRGVSTNEKLFF.

This chain links TRBV6-5 with TRBJ1-4, with 10 bases aligning to TRBD1. The V and J ends lost 0 bases and 10 bases, in that order; junction bases with no gene match: 5. Per germline, CDR1 MNHEY and CDR2 SVGAGI. This CDR3 is 15 amino acids long. In nucleotides, the CDR3 is TGTGCCAGCAGTTACTCGGGACAGGGGCTGGCAAAACTGTTTTTT. This translates into CASSYSGQGLAKLFF.

V gene TRBV7-6 combines with J gene TRBJ1-4; D gene uncertain. The CDR3 contains 16 residues. Deletions cut 5 bases from V and 1 base from J, with 14 bases between. The germline gives CDR1 SGHVS, CDR2 FNYEAQ. CDR3 sequence: CASSNLLAGTNEKLFF. In DNA, the CDR3 is TGTGCCAGCAGCAACCTATTAGCGGGAACTAATGAAAAACTGTTTTTT.

The rearrangement joins TRBV5-4 to TRBJ1-6, with D tentatively TRBD1 (6 bases). V was trimmed by 2 bases and J by 7 bases, leaving 13 bases between them. From germline, CDR1 is SGHNT and CDR2 YYREEE (reference sequence). The CDR3 runs 15 residues. Here the CDR3 reads CASSLEPGTNSPLHF. The CDR3 region has the DNA TGTGCCAGCAGCTTAGAACCCGGGACAAATTCACCCCTCCACTTT. Full variable domain (outside the CDR3, taken from reference TRBV5-4 and TRBJ1-6): ETGVTQSPTHLIKTRGQQVTLRCSSQSGHNTVSWYQQALGQGPQFIFQYYREEENGRGNFPPRFSGLQFPNYSSELNVNALELDDSALYLCASSLEPGTNSPLHFGNGTRLTVT.